This is a list of T cell receptor beta chains from one sample in a study of shared clonotypes between healthy human individuals. Clones were sequenced by immunoSEQ multiplex PCR, and TCRdb holds only the in-frame ones, with some missing. The sample includes over a million clones, roughly 98.5% of them seen just once. Material for sequencing was naive CD4+ T cells sorted from blood. Source of these receptors: a man under 40 in good health. Both conserved end residues are trimmed from each CDR3.

j_call: TRBJ2-1; v_call: TRBV4-1; cdr3_length: 13; cdr3_aa: ASSQVGQVYNEQF
j_call: TRBJ2-7; v_call: TRBV7-2; cdr3_length: 13; cdr3_aa: ASSEGLAGVYEQY
j_call: TRBJ2-7; v_call: TRBV27; cdr3_length: 13; cdr3_aa: ASSLNPSGSYEQY
j_call: TRBJ2-7; v_call: TRBV10-3; cdr3_length: 11; cdr3_aa: AILDRVTYEQY
j_call: TRBJ2-1; v_call: TRBV28; cdr3_length: 14; cdr3_aa: ASKGRLAGSYNEQF
j_call: TRBJ1-2; v_call: TRBV29-1; cdr3_length: 10; cdr3_aa: SVLTGVYGYT
j_call: TRBJ2-7; v_call: TRBV4-1; cdr3_length: 13; cdr3_aa: ASSLRESPFDEQY
j_call: TRBJ2-3; v_call: TRBV28; cdr3_length: 12; cdr3_aa: ASRYSRDTDTQY
j_call: TRBJ2-7; v_call: TRBV4-2; cdr3_length: 13; cdr3_aa: ASSQLAGLSYEQY
j_call: TRBJ2-7; v_call: TRBV7-9; cdr3_length: 12; cdr3_aa: ASSFGGISYEQY
j_call: TRBJ2-7; v_call: TRBV25-1; cdr3_length: 11; cdr3_aa: ASSEYMGYEQY
j_call: TRBJ2-3; v_call: TRBV5-4; cdr3_length: 14; cdr3_aa: ASSSTSGASTDTQY
j_call: TRBJ1-5; v_call: TRBV19; cdr3_length: 13; cdr3_aa: ASSILGVGNQPQH
j_call: TRBJ1-5; v_call: TRBV6-1; cdr3_length: 12; cdr3_aa: ASSAYRGNQPQH
j_call: TRBJ1-4; v_call: TRBV28; cdr3_length: 10; cdr3_aa: ASSLPGGKLF
j_call: TRBJ2-1; v_call: TRBV4-1; cdr3_length: 12; cdr3_aa: ASSQDGGYNEQF
j_call: TRBJ2-7; v_call: TRBV5-1; cdr3_length: 14; cdr3_aa: ASSYDRPGGTYEQY
j_call: TRBJ2-7; v_call: TRBV6-5; cdr3_length: 12; cdr3_aa: ATKRRELGYEQY
j_call: TRBJ2-3; v_call: TRBV6-1; cdr3_length: 12; cdr3_aa: ASTEWAGTDTQY
j_call: TRBJ1-1; v_call: TRBV10-3; cdr3_length: 10; cdr3_aa: ATHTGGTEAF
j_call: TRBJ1-4; v_call: TRBV4-1; cdr3_length: 13; cdr3_aa: ASSQGQGQLEKLF
j_call: TRBJ2-7; v_call: TRBV30; cdr3_length: 10; cdr3_aa: AWSVLLYEQY
j_call: TRBJ1-5; v_call: TRBV18; cdr3_length: 12; cdr3_aa: ASSPLAGGQPQH
j_call: TRBJ2-1; v_call: TRBV7-2; cdr3_length: 16; cdr3_aa: ASSPWAKAGGSYNEQF
j_call: TRBJ1-4; v_call: TRBV5-5; cdr3_length: 16; cdr3_aa: ASSYPGSGQGINEKLF
j_call: TRBJ2-1; v_call: TRBV7-8; cdr3_length: 11; cdr3_aa: ASSPGPGGEQF
j_call: TRBJ2-5; v_call: TRBV15; cdr3_length: 14; cdr3_aa: ATSRAVAGGLETQY
j_call: TRBJ2-3; v_call: TRBV2; cdr3_length: 13; cdr3_aa: ASSEGQGRADTQY
j_call: TRBJ1-2; v_call: TRBV4-3; cdr3_length: 11; cdr3_aa: ASSQVSGAGPY
j_call: TRBJ2-4; v_call: TRBV6-5; cdr3_length: 12; cdr3_aa: ASSSGLGRTFQY
j_call: TRBJ1-4; v_call: TRBV18; cdr3_length: 11; cdr3_aa: ASSPSSPEKLF
j_call: TRBJ2-7; v_call: TRBV2; cdr3_length: 12; cdr3_aa: ASSAQGSVYEQY
j_call: TRBJ2-6; v_call: TRBV19; cdr3_length: 13; cdr3_aa: ASISFGSGANVLT
j_call: TRBJ2-5; v_call: TRBV4-1; cdr3_length: 14; cdr3_aa: ASSQDRGYHGETQY
j_call: TRBJ2-7; v_call: TRBV5-4; cdr3_length: 12; cdr3_aa: ASSLYRQTYEQY
j_call: TRBJ2-4; v_call: TRBV5-1; cdr3_length: 15; cdr3_aa: ASSLSRGVLAKNIQY
j_call: TRBJ2-4; v_call: TRBV7-9; cdr3_length: 13; cdr3_aa: ASSLGLHSGDIQY
j_call: TRBJ2-1; v_call: TRBV30; cdr3_length: 11; cdr3_aa: AFRGLGNNEQF
j_call: TRBJ2-7; v_call: TRBV5-1; cdr3_length: 14; cdr3_aa: ASSYGLAGSSYEQY
j_call: TRBJ1-2; v_call: TRBV4-3; cdr3_length: 15; cdr3_aa: ASSQVVQGAGMGGYT
j_call: TRBJ2-2; v_call: TRBV9; cdr3_length: 12; cdr3_aa: ASSVTERTGELF
j_call: TRBJ1-1; v_call: TRBV9; cdr3_length: 11; cdr3_aa: AFRQGRNTEAF